The next 27 T cell receptor beta chains were all read from a single sample in a study of T cell clones after liver transplantation. Produced via immunoSEQ multiplex PCR; TCRdb's table is partial and in-frame only. The repertoire holds about 74,000 clones, with about four fifths as singletons. This specimen was CD4+ T cells from blood, taken before liver transplant. All receptors derive from a human donor who received a liver transplant.

The sample holds a few counts of this clone. The V and J genes are TRBV2 and TRBJ1-5; tentative D call: TRBD1 (6 bases). V dropped 4 bases and J dropped 7 bases, with 11 bases sitting between them. The CDR3 spans 13 residues. Germline V gene sequence: CDR1 SNHLY, CDR2 FYNNEI. The CDR3 here is CASSAARGQPQHF. CDR3 coding DNA: TGTGCCAGCAGTGCAGCCAGGGGCCAGCCCCAGCATTTT.

CDR3 sequence reads: CASSPRDPRNNVAKNIQYF. In nucleotides, the CDR3 is TGTGCCAGCAGCCCTAGGGACCCCAGAAATAACGTAGCCAAAAACATTCAGTACTTC. The genes are TRBV7-2 and TRBJ2-4; D may be TRBD1 or TRBD2 (5 bases each). Germline V gene sequence: CDR1 SGHTA, CDR2 FQGNSA. V lost 5 bases to trimming and J lost 0 bases, with 23 bases between them. CDR3 length equals 19 residues.

The chain links TRBV6-1 to TRBJ2-7; 9 nucleotides line up with TRBD1. The ends lost 6 bases at V and 1 base at J; junction bases unmatched: 7. CDR3 length: 15 residues. CDR1 and CDR2 from the germline V gene are MNHNS and SASEGT. The chain's CDR3 is CASRPGQGFSYEQYF. CDR3 in DNA: TGTGCCAGCAGGCCGGGACAGGGATTTTCCTACGAGCAGTACTTC.

The genes are TRBV29-1 and TRBJ2-7; 7 positions agree with TRBD1. This CDR3 comprises 11 residues. Looked up from germline, CDR1 is SQVTM and CDR2 is ANQGSEA. Trimming took 7 bases from V and 6 from J; bases not matched to a gene: 6. CDR3 loop: CSARGTREQYF. CDR3 in DNA: TGCAGCGCCAGGGGGACGCGCGAGCAGTACTTC.

The genes are TRBV29-1 and TRBJ1-2; D gene unclear. Germline CDR1 SQVTM, CDR2 ANQGSEA. The CDR3 is 14 residues long. Trimming removed 3 bases from V and 5 bases from J, with 16 bases in between. The CDR3: CSVDHWRAEYGYTF. CDR3 nucleotide sequence: TGCAGCGTTGATCATTGGCGGGCCGAATATGGCTACACCTTC. Variable domain in full (rest from reference TRBV29-1 and TRBJ1-2): SAVISQKPSRDICQRGTSLTIQCQVDSQVTMMFWYRQQPGQSLTLIATANQGSEATYESGFVIDKFPISRPNLTFSTLTVSNMSPEDSSIYLCSVDHWRAEYGYTFGSGTRLTVV.

This clone appeared once. The rearrangement uses TRBV11-2 and TRBJ2-1; 9 nucleotides agree with TRBD2. Germline V gives CDR1 SGHAT, CDR2 FQNNGV. This CDR3 has 15 residues. Trimming took 1 base from V and 7 from J; bases not matched to a gene: 5. CDR3 in DNA: TGTGCCAGCAGCTTAGGAGCGGGAGGAGGAAATGAGCAGTTCTTC. It yields the protein CASSLGAGGGNEQFF.

The chain couples TRBV10-1 to TRBJ1-1; D remains ambiguous. Trimming pared 6 bases from V and 1 base from J, leaving 12 bases between. The germline gives CDR1 WNHNN, CDR2 SYGVQD (reference sequence). The CDR3 extends over 14 amino acids. The CDR3 DNA reads TGCGCCAGCAGCCAAGGACGGAAGAACACTGAAGCTTTCTTT. Translation gives CASSQGRKNTEAFF.

The rearrangement uses TRBV28 and TRBJ1-2; possibly TRBD1 for D (5 bases). From germline, CDR1 is MDHEN and CDR2 SYDVKM. Trimming took off 8 bases at V and 7 bases at J, with 20 bases between the two ends. The CDR3 runs to 14 residues. The CDR3 DNA sequence: TGTGCCAGCCTATCGGGGCACCCGAGCGGTGGCTACACCTTC. Protein sequence: CASLSGHPSGGYTF.

The chain links TRBV2 to TRBJ1-4; D uncertain. The germline CDR1 and CDR2 sequences are SNHLY and FYNNEI. V was shortened by 6 bases and J by 8 bases, with 4 bases between the two germline ends. The length of the CDR3 is 10 residues. Here the CDR3 reads CASRQEKLFF. The CDR3 DNA reads as TGTGCCAGCAGACAGGAAAAACTGTTTTTT.

Only one count was recorded for this clone. The V and J genes are TRBV11-2 and TRBJ2-1; TRBD1 matches at 9 bases. J was trimmed by 9 bases and V by 0 bases; bases with no gene match: 6. CDR1 and CDR2 (germline): SGHAT, FQNNGV. The CDR3 sequence is 15 residues long. The CDR3 spells CASSLERQGVGEQFF. The DNA for the CDR3 is TGTGCCAGCAGCTTAGAAAGACAGGGGGTGGGTGAGCAGTTCTTC.

The chain recombines TRBV30 with TRBJ2-7; weak D call: TRBD2 (6 bases). The V gene's germline CDR1 is GTSNPN and CDR2 SVGIG (reference sequence). The length of the CDR3 is 14 residues. V lost 0 bases, J lost 8 bases, and 17 bases lay in between. The CDR3 spells CAWSVPGTANKQYF. CDR3 sequence (DNA): TGTGCCTGGAGTGTACCCGGGACTGCGAATAAGCAGTACTTC.

This chain connects TRBV15 to TRBJ2-7, with unresolved D. V gave up 0 bases and J gave up 0 bases, with 9 bases separating them. Germline CDR1 and CDR2: LNHNV and YYDKDF (reference sequence). The CDR3 totals 15 residues. The CDR3 nucleotides read TGTGCCACCAGCAGAGATAGGGCAGACTCCTACGAGCAGTACTTC. This codes for CATSRDRADSYEQYF.

The V gene is TRBV5-6, the J gene TRBJ1-1; possibly TRBD1 for D (5 bases). From germline, CDR1 is SGHDT and CDR2 YYEEEE. With 3 bases removed from V and 3 bases from J, the gap between germline ends came to 15 bases. The CDR3 spans 15 residues. DNA for the CDR3: TGTGCCAGCAGCTCCCGGGGACTTACTCACACTGAAGCTTTCTTT. This sequence encodes CASSSRGLTHTEAFF. The complete variable domain, with remaining parts taken from reference TRBV5-6 and TRBJ1-1, reads DAGVTQSPTHLIKTRGQQVTLRCSPKSGHDTVSWYQQALGQGPQFIFQYYEEEERQRGNFPDRFSGHQFPNYSSELNVNALLLGDSALYLCASSSRGLTHTEAFFGQGTRLTVV.

V usage is TRBV27 and J usage is TRBJ2-1, with 8 bases that match TRBD1. The junction had 10 bases not matched to a gene; V was cut back by 4 bases and J by 5 bases. This CDR3 contains 16 residues. Germline CDR1 reads MNHEY; CDR2 reads SMNVEV (reference sequence). DNA of the CDR3: TGTGCCAGCAGTTCTCTACGGACAGGGACGGACAATGAGCAGTTCTTC. Translating it yields CASSSLRTGTDNEQFF.

This CDR3 reads CASSLSPRLMGSGGEAFF. CDR3 sequence (DNA): TGTGCCAGCAGTTTATCCCCCCGGTTGATGGGAAGCGGAGGTGAAGCTTTCTTT. The chain combines TRBV28 with TRBJ1-1; D is unresolved. The CDR3 spans 18 residues. The V gene lost 1 base and the J gene lost 7 bases, with 25 bases spanning the gap. Germline V gives CDR1 MDHEN, CDR2 SYDVKM.

This sequence joins TRBV11-3 and TRBJ1-1; D is unresolved. The CDR3 totals 14 residues. Germline loops: CDR1 SGHNT, CDR2 YENEEA. Trimming removed 1 base from V and 1 base from J, with 7 bases in between. This chain's CDR3 is CASSLGGRNTEAFF. CDR3 DNA: TGTGCCAGCAGCTTAGGAGGGCGGAACACTGAAGCTTTCTTT.

This clone was detected only once. The chain carries TRBV29-1 and TRBJ2-3; the match to TRBD2 covers 13 bases. The CDR3 loop spans 15 amino acids. Trimming at V came to 5 bases and at J to 4 bases, leaving 6 bases not matched to a gene. Germline CDR1 is SQVTM and CDR2 is ANQGSEA. The CDR3 region is CSVLGLAGSPDTQYF. DNA of the CDR3: TGCAGCGTTCTGGGACTAGCGGGATCCCCAGATACGCAGTATTTT.

The chain couples TRBV2 to TRBJ2-1, with 7 bases matching TRBD1. The germline gives CDR1 SNHLY, CDR2 FYNNEI. The trim removed 6 bases at V and 12 bases at J, leaving 8 bases unmatched. CDR3 length: 12 residues. The CDR3 is CASRYTGEPQFF. For the CDR3, the DNA is TGTGCCAGCAGATATACAGGGGAGCCGCAGTTCTTC.

This chain uses TRBV6-1 with TRBJ1-5; D not certain. V gave up 6 bases and J gave up 11 bases, with 11 bases separating them. Germline V CDR1 and CDR2: MNHNS, SASEGT. The CDR3 loop spans 11 amino acids. The CDR3 spells CASSLTGSQHF. The CDR3 coding sequence is TGTGCCAGCAGCTTGACGGGCTCCCAGCATTTT.

The chain has TRBV27 and TRBJ1-2, with D possibly TRBD1 on 5 matching bases. Germline CDR1 and CDR2: MNHEY and SMNVEV (reference sequence). V dropped 1 base and J dropped 0 bases, with 12 bases sitting between them. There are 16 residues in the CDR3. CDR3 residues: CASSLYPTDPNYGYTF. For the CDR3, the DNA is TGTGCCAGCAGTTTATACCCGACAGACCCTAACTATGGCTACACCTTC.

V is TRBV5-1 and J is TRBJ1-5; D perhaps matches TRBD1 (5 bases). Trimming removed 0 bases at V and 5 bases at J, with 9 bases between. CDR1 SGHRS and CDR2 YFSETQ come from the germline V gene. The CDR3 sequence is 14 residues long. Written as DNA, the CDR3 is TGCGCCAGCAGCTTGGAAGGGACGGATCAGCCCCAGCATTTT. The encoded protein is CASSLEGTDQPQHF.

The chain carries TRBV4-2 and TRBJ1-1, with D unclear. The CDR3 is 13 amino acids. V shed 4 bases and J shed 5 bases, with 11 bases lying between them. Germline CDR1 is LGHNA and CDR2 is YNFKEQ. This CDR3 reads CASSPLQRTEAFF. CDR3 sequence (DNA): TGTGCCAGCAGCCCCCTTCAGAGAACTGAAGCTTTCTTT.

This chain connects TRBV5-5 to TRBJ2-3, with TRBD2 matching over 8 bases. J gave up 6 bases and V 3 bases, and 12 bases lay outside the gene matches. This CDR3 is built from 16 residues. The V gene's germline CDR1 is SGHKS and CDR2 YYEKEE (reference sequence). The CDR3 sequence is CASSSGSAAGADTQYF. CDR3 bases: TGTGCCAGCAGCTCTGGGAGTGCAGCGGGAGCTGATACGCAGTATTTT.

The chain is built from TRBV7-8 and TRBJ2-7; D is perhaps TRBD1 or TRBD2 (5 bases each). V dropped 1 base and J dropped 7 bases, with 14 bases sitting between them. Germline V gives CDR1 SGHVS, CDR2 FQNEAQ. This CDR3 spans 14 amino acids. The CDR3 loop is CASSLVGAAREQYF. CDR3 DNA: TGTGCCAGCAGCTTAGTCGGGGCGGCTAGGGAGCAGTACTTC.

The chain carries TRBV5-1 and TRBJ1-2; D is uncertain. Germline lookup yields CDR1 SGHRS and CDR2 YFSETQ. The CDR3 has 14 amino acids. V was shortened by 4 bases and J by 0 bases, with 10 bases between the two germline ends. This CDR3 reads CASSPERANYGYTF. Written as DNA, the CDR3 is TGCGCCAGCAGCCCCGAGAGAGCTAACTATGGCTACACCTTC.

The chain uses TRBV5-4 and TRBJ2-3; 14 bases line up with TRBD2. From germline, CDR1 is SGHNT and CDR2 YYREEE (reference sequence). V gave up 0 bases and J gave up 3 bases; unmatched junction bases: 3. The CDR3 is made up of 17 amino acids. The CDR3 loop reads CASSLGGTSGRTDTQYF. CDR3 nucleotide sequence: TGTGCCAGCAGCTTGGGGGGGACTAGCGGGAGAACAGATACGCAGTATTTT.

The chain joins TRBV5-8 to TRBJ1-5, with 9 bases identical to TRBD1. Germline V CDR1 and CDR2: SGHTS, YDEGEE. The V gene end was trimmed by 7 bases and the J gene end by 6 bases; junction bases not matched to a gene: 11. This CDR3 is 15 amino acids long. The CDR3 region has the DNA TGTGCCAGCGGCGGAGGGACAGGGAGGTTTCAGCCCCAGCATTTT. Encoded protein: CASGGGTGRFQPQHF. Full variable domain (outside the CDR3, taken from reference TRBV5-8 and TRBJ1-5): EAGVTQSPTHLIKTRGQQATLRCSPISGHTSVYWYQQALGLGLQFLLWYDEGEERNRGNFPPRFSGRQFPNYSSELNVNALELEDSALYLCASGGGTGRFQPQHFGDGTRLSIL.